Listed below are T cell receptor beta chains from one sample, sequenced in a study of T cell repertoires in aging, cancer and after chemotherapy. One entry per CDR3 protein, called by TCRdb with MiXCR from the multiplex PCR reads. The repertoire holds about 8,700 distinct CDR3 sequences, with roughly a third as singletons. Sample: blood. These receptors came from a human donor in good health. CDR3s include the opening cysteine and the closing phenylalanine or tryptophan. D genes are given only for firm matches. Only part of the rows carry a size: once, few, many, or a class if the clone is expanded.

D gene,V gene,clone size,J gene,CDR3 DNA,CDR3 protein
TRBD1,TRBV19,few,TRBJ1-1,TGTGCCAGTAGTATGGACAGGGACACTGAAGCTTTCTTT,CASSMDRDTEAFF
TRBD1,TRBV27,.,TRBJ1-1,TGTGCCAGCAGTTTATCGGGCAGGGGGAGTGAAGCTTTCTTT,CASSLSGRGSEAFF
.,TRBV20-1,medium-sized,TRBJ1-2,TGCAGTGCTAGGGTAGAACAGATCTATGGCTACACCTTC,CSARVEQIYGYTF
TRBD2,TRBV19,few,TRBJ2-1,TGTGCCAGTAGTGGGACTAGCGTTCTTTGGCAGTTCTTC,CASSGTSVLWQFF
TRBD1,TRBV15,.,TRBJ1-2,TGTGCCACCGGCGGGACAGGGTTTGTGGGCTACACCTTC,CATGGTGFVGYTF
TRBD2,TRBV10-2,.,TRBJ2-1,TGCGCCAGCATGGACTCTAGCGGGCCAAACAATGAGCAGTTCTTC,CASMDSSGPNNEQFF
.,TRBV5-1,once,TRBJ2-3,TGCGCCAGCAGCTTCGTAGGGGTGACAGATACGCAGTATTTT,CASSFVGVTDTQYF
TRBD2,TRBV6-5,medium-sized,TRBJ2-1,TGTGCCAGGACTAGCGGGAGTGGGGCGTACAATGAGCAGTTCTTC,CARTSGSGAYNEQFF
.,TRBV27,few,TRBJ2-1,TGTGCCAGCAGGATTTACAATGAGCAGTTCTTC,CASRIYNEQFF
TRBD1,TRBV6-5,.,TRBJ1-2,TGTGCCAGCAGTGAAGGGACAGGGCCAAACTATGGCTACACCTTC,CASSEGTGPNYGYTF
.,TRBV6-5,few,TRBJ1-4,TGTGCCAGCAGTTACTCGACTGGGGAAAAACTGTTTTTT,CASSYSTGEKLFF
TRBD1,TRBV29-1,medium-sized,TRBJ1-2,TGCAGCGTCCACCAGACAGGGTATGGCTACACCTTC,CSVHQTGYGYTF
TRBD2,TRBV7-2,few,TRBJ2-1,TGTGCCAGCAGCGGCTTTGTTGGGGCGGGAGGGTTCCAGTTCTTC,CASSGFVGAGGFQFF
.,TRBV7-2,few,TRBJ2-7,TGTGCCAGCAGCTCCCATTACGAGCAGTACTTC,CASSSHYEQYF
.,TRBV18,.,TRBJ1-5,TGTGCCAGCTCACCCCAGGCAGGTAGCAATCAGCCCCAGCATTTT,CASSPQAGSNQPQHF
TRBD1,TRBV20-1,few,TRBJ2-5,TGCAGTGCTAGAGACCATACAGGGGTGGGAGAGACCCAGTACTTC,CSARDHTGVGETQYF
.,TRBV28,.,TRBJ1-6,TGTGCCAGCAGCAACCCTGGGCAGGTCTCCTATAATTCACCCCTCCACTTT,CASSNPGQVSYNSPLHF
TRBD2,TRBV6-1,.,TRBJ2-3,TGTGCCAGCAGAGTAGCGGGAGGGCTGGGGGATACGCAGTATTTT,CASRVAGGLGDTQYF
.,TRBV28,.,TRBJ2-2,TGTGCCAGCAGTTTAGGGAACACCGGGGAGCTGTTTTTT,CASSLGNTGELFF
.,TRBV7-9,few,TRBJ2-1,TGTGCCAGCAGCTCATTGAGAGGCAGGCTCAATGAGCAGTTCTTC,CASSSLRGRLNEQFF
TRBD2,TRBV27,.,TRBJ2-3,TGTGACAGCACTAGACTAGCGGGCACAGATACGCAGTATTTT,CDSTRLAGTDTQYF
TRBD1,TRBV20-1,medium-sized,TRBJ1-1,TGCAGTGCTAGCAGGGGACAGGACGTAGCTTTCTTT,CSASRGQDVAFF
.,TRBV24-1,few,TRBJ1-2,TGTGCCACCATCTACCATCATGGCTACACCTTC,CATIYHHGYTF
TRBD1,TRBV27,.,TRBJ1-2,TGTGCCAGCAGTGACTGGACAGGGCCTGGCTACACCTTC,CASSDWTGPGYTF
TRBD2,TRBV4-1,.,TRBJ2-3,TGCGCCAGCAGCCAAAAGATGTCCCTACTAGCGGGATACACAGATACGCAGTATTTT,CASSQKMSLLAGYTDTQYF
.,TRBV19,few,TRBJ2-3,TGTGCCAGTAGTATGGCAGGGGGCACAGATACGCAGTATTTT,CASSMAGGTDTQYF
TRBD2,TRBV20-1,.,TRBJ2-1,TGCAGTGCTAGAGATCTTAGACTAGCGGGGTACAATGAGCAGTTCTTC,CSARDLRLAGYNEQFF
TRBD1,TRBV27,few,TRBJ2-7,TGTGCCAGCAGTTTATCACAGGGGCCAAGCTCCTACGAGCAGTACTTC,CASSLSQGPSSYEQYF
.,TRBV5-1,.,TRBJ1-2,TGTGCCAGAAGCTTCCCACGGGGGGCCCATGGCTACACCTTC,CARSFPRGAHGYTF